These T cell receptor beta chains were read from a single sample in a study of vaccination effects on CD4 cells after COVID-19. These TCRs are of unknown antigen specificity. The protocol was immunoSEQ multiplex PCR, while the TCRdb copy is restricted to in-frame clones and leaves out a portion. The sample consists of fewer than 90,000 clones, around 70% of them appearing once. The sequenced sample was CD4+ T cells from PBMCs cultured with HIV peptides, obtained before COVID-19 vaccination. The receptors were gathered from a human donor who had a prior SARS-CoV-2 infection. Both conserved end residues are trimmed from each CDR3.

TRBV3-1/TRBV3-2	TRBJ2-7	ASSQVSGYEQY
TRBV7-2	TRBJ2-5	ASSFRTGTETQY
TRBV18	TRBJ2-3	ASSQQGNTDTQY
TRBV19	TRBJ2-3	ASSAGRSTDTQY
TRBV19	TRBJ2-7	ASPRDRALEEQY
TRBV2	TRBJ1-5	ASSFDRGGQPQH
TRBV19	TRBJ1-1	ASIKRGMNTEAF
TRBV5-1	TRBJ1-1	ASSLEPQGSTEAF
TRBV9	TRBJ2-1	ASSPWQGANEQF
TRBV6-2/TRBV6-3	TRBJ2-7	ASSYPSGSYEQY
TRBV5-1	TRBJ2-7	ASSRGGSDTYEQY
TRBV5-1	TRBJ2-1	ASSFLPSGGYNEQF
TRBV9	TRBJ2-3	ASSRTLAAGGTDTQY
TRBV7-2	TRBJ2-2	ASSFSGDTGELF
TRBV19	TRBJ1-1	ASTPGAVRSEAF
TRBV3-1/TRBV3-2	TRBJ1-4	ASSRDRGEGEKLF
TRBV10-3	TRBJ2-1	AISDRSAYNEQF
TRBV3-1/TRBV3-2	TRBJ1-3	ASSSRGGNTIY
TRBV2	TRBJ1-1	AIPAGAGENTEAF
TRBV27	TRBJ2-7	ASSLSMTESSYEQY
TRBV7-9	TRBJ1-1	ASSRGVDIGNTEAF
TRBV7-3	TRBJ2-1	ASSPPSGIGEQF
TRBV9	TRBJ2-3	ASSVLQGVDTDTQY
TRBV5-1	TRBJ2-3	ASSLVLGTYTDTQY
TRBV21-1	TRBJ2-4	ASIPTRGRENIQY
TRBV10-2	TRBJ2-3	ASRIREYTDTQY
TRBV19	TRBJ1-2	ASSTRTGRGYT
TRBV18	TRBJ2-2	ASSPRINSPTGELF
TRBV30	TRBJ1-4	AWTGQAYSEKLF
TRBV15	TRBJ2-1	ATSREPSGRGNEQF
TRBV9	TRBJ2-5	ASSFSGGPRETQY
TRBV4-1	TRBJ2-5	ASSQVRGLQETQY
TRBV5-4	TRBJ2-5	ASSPPRGGQETQY
TRBV19	TRBJ2-5	ASSISSGGGEETQY
TRBV9	TRBJ2-1	ASSLRYYNEQF
TRBV24-1	TRBJ2-5	ATSLQGGETQY
TRBV5-8	TRBJ1-2	ASRQRRGNYGYT
TRBV5-1	TRBJ1-4	ASSPTATNEKLF
TRBV7-9	TRBJ1-1	ASSFQQGSEAF
TRBV7-2	TRBJ2-1	ASSSRPGLDNEQF
TRBV10-3	TRBJ2-7	AISDGGQGLNEQY